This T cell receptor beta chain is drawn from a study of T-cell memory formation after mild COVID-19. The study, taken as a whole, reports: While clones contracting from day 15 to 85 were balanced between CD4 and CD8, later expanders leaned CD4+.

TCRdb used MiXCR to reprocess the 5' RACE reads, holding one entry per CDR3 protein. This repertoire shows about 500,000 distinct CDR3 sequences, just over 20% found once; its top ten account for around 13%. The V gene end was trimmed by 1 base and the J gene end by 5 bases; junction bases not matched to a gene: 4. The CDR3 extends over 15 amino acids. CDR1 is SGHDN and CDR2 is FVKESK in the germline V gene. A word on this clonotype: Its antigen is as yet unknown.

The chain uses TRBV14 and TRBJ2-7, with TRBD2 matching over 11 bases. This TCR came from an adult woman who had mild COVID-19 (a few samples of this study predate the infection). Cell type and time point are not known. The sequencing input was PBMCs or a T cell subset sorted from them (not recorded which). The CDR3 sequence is CASSQGSGRAHEQYF. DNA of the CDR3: TGTGCCAGCAGCCAAGGTAGCGGGAGGGCACACGAGCAGTACTTC.